This TCR beta chain was observed in a study of blood T cell repertoires in COVID-19. This table comes from immunoSEQ multiplex PCR, and its TCRdb copy is limited to in-frame clones, with some not included. This sample carries roughly 500,000 clones, 88% of them seen once, and the ten largest clones take approximately 2%. The CDR3 consists of 14 residues. With 6 bases removed from V and 2 bases from J, the gap between germline ends came to 13 bases. Germline V gene data show CDR1 as WSHSY and CDR2 as SAAADI. Participants were aged about 18 to 100 years from some 24 US areas. In Cohort 3, a recovered donor had either two negative PCRs, clearance, or symptom resolution.

The clonotype comes from a woman in her thirties or forties who had recovered from COVID-19. V usage is TRBV10-2 and J usage is TRBJ1-1; possibly TRBD1 for D (5 bases). The sample was PBMCs or T cells enriched from blood (not recorded which). CDR3 nucleotides: TGCGCCAGCAGCGCCCTCGACAGAAACACTGAAGCTTTCTTT. Its protein is CASSALDRNTEAFF.